The present entry profiles one T cell receptor (beta chain) with its context. Its antigen is currently unknown. This entry belongs to a study of blood T cells in healthy people across ages. Together with a sample-barcoded 5' primer, a J-beta primer mix was included in a second PCR lasting about 7 to 11 cycles. In TCRdb, the 5' RACE reads were re-called with MiXCR into one record per CDR3 protein. The repertoire holds under 2,000,000 distinct CDR3 sequences, with approximately 50% as singletons. Study-wide results and limits: Roughly linearly, TCR beta diversity per million T cells fell as age increased.

The CDR3 covers 15 residues. With V trimmed by 7 bases and J by 2 bases, 9 bases remained unmatched. Germline V gene data show CDR1 as LNHDA and CDR2 as SQIVND (reference sequence). Sequencing input: blood. V is TRBV19 and J is TRBJ2-7, with TRBD1 identical over 9 bases. The source of this sequence is a woman between 40 and 55 years old in good health. The CDR3 nucleotides read TGTGCCAGTAATCCGGGGGACAGGGATACCTACGAGCAGTACTTC. Its translation is CASNPGDRDTYEQYF.